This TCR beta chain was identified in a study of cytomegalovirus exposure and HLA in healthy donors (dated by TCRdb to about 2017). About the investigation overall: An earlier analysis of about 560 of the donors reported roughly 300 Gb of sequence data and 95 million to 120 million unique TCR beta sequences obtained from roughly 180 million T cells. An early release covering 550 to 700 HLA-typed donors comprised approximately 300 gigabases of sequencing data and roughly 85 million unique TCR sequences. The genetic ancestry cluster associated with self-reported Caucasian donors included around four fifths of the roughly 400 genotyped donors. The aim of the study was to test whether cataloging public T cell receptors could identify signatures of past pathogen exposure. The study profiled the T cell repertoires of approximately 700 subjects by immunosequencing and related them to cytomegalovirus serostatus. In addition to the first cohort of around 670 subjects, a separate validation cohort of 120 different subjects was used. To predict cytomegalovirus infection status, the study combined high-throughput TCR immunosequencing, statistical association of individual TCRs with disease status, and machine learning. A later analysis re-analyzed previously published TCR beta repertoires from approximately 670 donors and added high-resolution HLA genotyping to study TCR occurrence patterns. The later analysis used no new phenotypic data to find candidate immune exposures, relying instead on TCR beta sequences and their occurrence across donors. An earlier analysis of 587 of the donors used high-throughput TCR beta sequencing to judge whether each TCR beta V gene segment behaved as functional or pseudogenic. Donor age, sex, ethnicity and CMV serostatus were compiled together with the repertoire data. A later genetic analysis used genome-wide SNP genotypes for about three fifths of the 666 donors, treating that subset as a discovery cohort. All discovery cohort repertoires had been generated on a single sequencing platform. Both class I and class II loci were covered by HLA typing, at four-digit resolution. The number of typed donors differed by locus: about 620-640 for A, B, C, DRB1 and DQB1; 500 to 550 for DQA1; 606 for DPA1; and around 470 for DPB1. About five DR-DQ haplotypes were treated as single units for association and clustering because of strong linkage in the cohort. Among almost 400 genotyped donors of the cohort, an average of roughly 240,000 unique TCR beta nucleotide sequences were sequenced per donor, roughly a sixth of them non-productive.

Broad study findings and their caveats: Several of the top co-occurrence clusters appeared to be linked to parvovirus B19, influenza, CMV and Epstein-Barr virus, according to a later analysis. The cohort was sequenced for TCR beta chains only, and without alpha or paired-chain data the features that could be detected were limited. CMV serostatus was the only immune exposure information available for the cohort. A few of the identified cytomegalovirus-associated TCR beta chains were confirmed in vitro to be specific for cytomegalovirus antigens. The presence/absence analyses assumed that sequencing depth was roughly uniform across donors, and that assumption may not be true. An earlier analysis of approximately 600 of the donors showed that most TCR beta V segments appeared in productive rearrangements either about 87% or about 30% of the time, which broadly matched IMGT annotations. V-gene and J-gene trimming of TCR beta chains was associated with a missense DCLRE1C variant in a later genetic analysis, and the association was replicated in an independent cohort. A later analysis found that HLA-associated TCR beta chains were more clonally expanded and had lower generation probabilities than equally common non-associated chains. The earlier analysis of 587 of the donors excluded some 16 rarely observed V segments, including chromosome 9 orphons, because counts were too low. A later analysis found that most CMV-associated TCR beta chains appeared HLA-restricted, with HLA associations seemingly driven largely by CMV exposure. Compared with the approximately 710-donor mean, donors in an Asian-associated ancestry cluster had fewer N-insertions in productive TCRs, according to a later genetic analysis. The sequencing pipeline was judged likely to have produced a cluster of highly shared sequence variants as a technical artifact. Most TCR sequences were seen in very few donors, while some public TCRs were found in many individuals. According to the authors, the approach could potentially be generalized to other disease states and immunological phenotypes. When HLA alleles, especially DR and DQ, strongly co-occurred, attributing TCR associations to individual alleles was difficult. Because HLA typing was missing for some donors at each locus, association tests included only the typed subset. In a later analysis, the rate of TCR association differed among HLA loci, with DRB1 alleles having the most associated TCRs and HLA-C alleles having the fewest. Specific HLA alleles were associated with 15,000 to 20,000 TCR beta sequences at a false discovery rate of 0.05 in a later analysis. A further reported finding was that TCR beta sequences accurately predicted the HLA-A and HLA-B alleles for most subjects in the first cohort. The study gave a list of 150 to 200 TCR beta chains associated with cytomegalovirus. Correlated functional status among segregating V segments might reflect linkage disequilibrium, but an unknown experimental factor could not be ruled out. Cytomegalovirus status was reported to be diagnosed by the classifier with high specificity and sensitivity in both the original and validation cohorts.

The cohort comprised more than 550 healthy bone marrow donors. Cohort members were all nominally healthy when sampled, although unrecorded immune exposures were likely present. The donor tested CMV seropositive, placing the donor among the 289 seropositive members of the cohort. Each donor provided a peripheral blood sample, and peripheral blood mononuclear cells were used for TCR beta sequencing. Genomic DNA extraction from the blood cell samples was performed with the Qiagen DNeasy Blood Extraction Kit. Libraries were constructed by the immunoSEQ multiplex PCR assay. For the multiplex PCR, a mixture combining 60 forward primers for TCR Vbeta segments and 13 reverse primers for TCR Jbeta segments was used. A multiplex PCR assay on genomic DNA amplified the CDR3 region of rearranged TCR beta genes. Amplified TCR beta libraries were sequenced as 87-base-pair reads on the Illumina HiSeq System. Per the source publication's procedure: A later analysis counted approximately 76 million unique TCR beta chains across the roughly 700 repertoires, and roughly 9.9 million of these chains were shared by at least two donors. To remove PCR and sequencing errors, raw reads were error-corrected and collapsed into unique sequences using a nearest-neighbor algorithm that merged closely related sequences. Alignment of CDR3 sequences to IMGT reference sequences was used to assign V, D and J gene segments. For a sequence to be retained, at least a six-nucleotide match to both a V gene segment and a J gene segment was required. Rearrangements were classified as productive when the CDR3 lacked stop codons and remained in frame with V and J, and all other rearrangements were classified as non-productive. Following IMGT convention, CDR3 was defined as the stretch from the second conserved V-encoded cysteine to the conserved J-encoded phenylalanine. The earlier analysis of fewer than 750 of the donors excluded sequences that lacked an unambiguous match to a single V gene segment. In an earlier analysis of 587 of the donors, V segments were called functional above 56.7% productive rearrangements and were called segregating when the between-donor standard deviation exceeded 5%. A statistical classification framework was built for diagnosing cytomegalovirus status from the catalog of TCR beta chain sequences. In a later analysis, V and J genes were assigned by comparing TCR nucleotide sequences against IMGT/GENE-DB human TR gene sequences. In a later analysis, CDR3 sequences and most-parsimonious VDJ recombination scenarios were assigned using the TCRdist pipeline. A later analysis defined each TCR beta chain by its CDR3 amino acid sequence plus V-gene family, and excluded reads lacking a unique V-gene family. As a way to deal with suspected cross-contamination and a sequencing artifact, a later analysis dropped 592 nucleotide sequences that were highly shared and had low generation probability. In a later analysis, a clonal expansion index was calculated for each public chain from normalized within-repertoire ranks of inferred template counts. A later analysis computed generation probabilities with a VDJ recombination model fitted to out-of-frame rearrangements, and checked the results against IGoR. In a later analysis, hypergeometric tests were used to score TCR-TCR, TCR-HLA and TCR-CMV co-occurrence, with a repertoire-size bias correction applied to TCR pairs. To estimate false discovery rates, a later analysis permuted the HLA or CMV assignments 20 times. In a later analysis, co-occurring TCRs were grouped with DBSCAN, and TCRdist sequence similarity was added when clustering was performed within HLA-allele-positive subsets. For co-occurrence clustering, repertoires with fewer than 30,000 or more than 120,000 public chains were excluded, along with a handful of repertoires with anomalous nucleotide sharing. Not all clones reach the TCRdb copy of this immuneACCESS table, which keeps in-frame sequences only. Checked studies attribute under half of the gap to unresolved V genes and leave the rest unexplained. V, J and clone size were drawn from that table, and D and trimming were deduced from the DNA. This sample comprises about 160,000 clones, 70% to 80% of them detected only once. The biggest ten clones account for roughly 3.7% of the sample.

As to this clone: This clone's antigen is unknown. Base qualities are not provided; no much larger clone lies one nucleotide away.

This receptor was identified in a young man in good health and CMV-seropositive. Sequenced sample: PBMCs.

The CDR3 loop reads CASSLKSGTSGELFF. The DNA is TGCGCCAGCAGCTTGAAATCCGGGACATCCGGGGAGCTGTTTTTT. The chain couples TRBV5-1 to TRBJ2-2; D gene: possibly TRBD1, on 6 matching bases. Taken from cysteine to phenylalanine, the CDR3 has 15 residues. The kept DNA is CDR3 alone, 45 bases in frame from the first base. A distance of 13 bases separates the germline ends of V and J, which lose 1 base and 6 bases respectively. CDR1 SGHRS and CDR2 YFSETQ are derived from the germline V gene.